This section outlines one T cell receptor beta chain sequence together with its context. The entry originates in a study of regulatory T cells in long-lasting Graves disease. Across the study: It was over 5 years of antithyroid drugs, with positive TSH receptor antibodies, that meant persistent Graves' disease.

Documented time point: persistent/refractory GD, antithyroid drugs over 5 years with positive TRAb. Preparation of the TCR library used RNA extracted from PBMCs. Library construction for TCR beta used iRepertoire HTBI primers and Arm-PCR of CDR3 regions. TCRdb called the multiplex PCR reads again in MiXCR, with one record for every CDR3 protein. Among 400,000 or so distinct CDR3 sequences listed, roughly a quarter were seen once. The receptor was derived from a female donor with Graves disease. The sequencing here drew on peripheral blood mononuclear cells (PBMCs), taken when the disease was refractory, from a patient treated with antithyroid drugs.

CDR3 sequence: CASSRTGTDYEQYF. The CDR3 DNA follows: TGTGCCAGCAGCCGTACCGGGACCGACTACGAGCAGTACTTC. The gene calls are TRBV7-9 and TRBJ2-7; possibly TRBD1 or TRBD2 for D (5 bases each). This CDR3 comprises 14 residues. V shed 5 bases and J shed 3 bases, with 14 bases lying between them. Germline CDR1 reads SEHNR; CDR2 reads FQNEAQ (reference sequence). Combining the CDR3 with reference TRBV7-9 and TRBJ2-7 gives the whole variable domain DTGVSQNPRHKITKRGQNVTFRCDPISEHNRLYWYRQTLGQGPEFLTYFQNEAQLEKSRLLSDRFSAERPKGSFSTLEIQRTEQGDSAMYLCASSRTGTDYEQYFGPGTRLTVT.